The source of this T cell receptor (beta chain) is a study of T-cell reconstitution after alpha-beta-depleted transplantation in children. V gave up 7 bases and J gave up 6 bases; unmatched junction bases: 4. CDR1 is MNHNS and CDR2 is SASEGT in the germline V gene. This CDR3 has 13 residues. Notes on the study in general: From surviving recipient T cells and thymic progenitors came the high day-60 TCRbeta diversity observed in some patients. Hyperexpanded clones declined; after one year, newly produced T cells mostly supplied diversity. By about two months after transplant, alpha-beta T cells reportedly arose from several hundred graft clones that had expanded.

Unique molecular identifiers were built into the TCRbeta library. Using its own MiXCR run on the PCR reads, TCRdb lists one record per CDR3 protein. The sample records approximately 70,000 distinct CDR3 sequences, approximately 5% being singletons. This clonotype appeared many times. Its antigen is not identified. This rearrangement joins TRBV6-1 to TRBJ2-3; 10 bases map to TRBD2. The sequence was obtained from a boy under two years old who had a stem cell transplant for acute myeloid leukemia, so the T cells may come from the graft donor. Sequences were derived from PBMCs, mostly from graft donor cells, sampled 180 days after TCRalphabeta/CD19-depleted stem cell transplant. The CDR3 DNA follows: TGTGCCAGCACTAGGACTAGCGGCGATACGCAGTATTTT. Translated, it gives CASTRTSGDTQYF.